This TCR beta chain was sequenced in a study of beta chain features in type 1 diabetes. Study at large: Examined across all samples were around 110 million sorted cells.

General study points: Reads derived from cDNA could over-represent cells showing high TCR expression. The study found moderately but significantly shorter TCRB CDR3s in all four CD4+ subsets of Type 1 diabetes patients.

Details on this clone: Its target is not known.

What was sequenced were expressed TCRB transcripts, since all of the isolated RNA had been reverse transcribed. Profiled with immunoSEQ multiplex PCR; TCRdb holds only in-frame clones, not every one. The table has tens of thousands of clones, approximately 70% seen once. The length of the CDR3 is 15 residues. The J segment lost 3 bases and the V segment lost 3 bases, leaving 3 bases of the junction unmatched. Germline V CDR1 and CDR2: SGDLS, YYNGEE. The sequence came from a middle-aged woman with type 1 diabetes. Sequencing was done on a sample of stem cell memory CD4+ T cells from blood. The chain employs TRBV9 and TRBJ2-1; 10 nucleotides match TRBD1. The CDR3 bases are TGTGCCAGCAGCGGCCGGACAGGGGGCTACAATGAGCAGTTCTTC. It yields the protein CASSGRTGGYNEQFF. Combining the CDR3 with reference TRBV9 and TRBJ2-1 gives the whole variable domain DSGVTQTPKHLITATGQRVTLRCSPRSGDLSVYWYQQSLDQGLQFLIQYYNGEERAKGNILERFSAQQFPDLHSELNLSSLELGDSALYFCASSGRTGGYNEQFFGPGTRLTVL.